The 7 T cell receptor beta chains below come from one sample, sequenced in a study of T cell responses to AZD1222 COVID-19 vaccine. Assay: immunoSEQ multiplex PCR; the TCRdb copy retains only in-frame clones and omits some. Of some 120,000 clones listed, roughly 87% were seen once; the top ten hold 7.5%. Sequences were derived from peripheral blood, sampled on day 0 of AZD1222 vaccination. These TCRs come from an adult in good health.

J is TRBJ1-5 and V is TRBV6-5; weak D call: TRBD1 (5 bases). The CDR3 totals 14 residues. Germline lookup yields CDR1 MNHEY and CDR2 SVGAGI. V was trimmed by 6 bases and J by 5 bases, leaving 14 bases between them. The CDR3 DNA reads TGTGCCAGCAGCCCCGGAGGGGCCTATCAGCCCCAGCATTTT. Its protein is CASSPGGAYQPQHF.

The rearrangement links TRBV28 to TRBJ2-6; D might be TRBD2 (5 bases). CDR3 length: 15 residues. The V gene's germline CDR1 is MDHEN and CDR2 SYDVKM. V lost 2 bases and J 1 base, leaving 6 bases between the germline ends. The CDR3 loop reads CASSLAGSGANVLTF. The CDR3 coding sequence is TGTGCCAGCAGTTTAGCGGGTTCTGGGGCCAACGTCCTGACTTTC.

V usage is TRBV6-5 and J usage is TRBJ1-1; TRBD1 is a possible D gene (5 bases). The CDR3 length is 14 residues. Germline values: CDR1 MNHEY, CDR2 SVGAGI. Trimming removed 2 bases at V and 4 bases at J, with 11 bases between. The CDR3 DNA reads as TGTGCCAGCAGTTACGGTGGGACGCTCACTGAAGCTTTCTTT. Residues: CASSYGGTLTEAFF.

This chain links TRBV7-2 with TRBJ1-5, with 10 bases matching TRBD1. V was pared by 5 bases and J by 4 bases, with 8 bases of the junction left unmatched. CDR3 length: 16 residues. CDR1 SGHTA and CDR2 FQGNSA come from the germline V gene. CDR3 region: CASSARDRGSNQPQHF. The CDR3 nucleotides read TGTGCCAGCAGCGCCCGGGACAGGGGATCTAATCAGCCCCAGCATTTT.

The CDR3 DNA reads TGTGCCAGCAGCGCCGGGACAACCGTAAATCAGCCCCAGCATTTT. This codes for CASSAGTTVNQPQHF. The chain has TRBV7-9 and TRBJ1-5; D possibly corresponds to TRBD1 (6 bases). The V gene lost 5 bases and the J gene lost 4 bases, with 15 bases spanning the gap. From germline, CDR1 is SEHNR and CDR2 FQNEAQ (reference sequence). CDR3 length: 15 residues. The full variable domain, in which reference TRBV7-9 and TRBJ1-5 provide the parts outside the CDR3, is DTGVSQNPRHKITKRGQNVTFRCDPISEHNRLYWYRQTLGQGPEFLTYFQNEAQLEKSRLLSDRFSAERPKGSFSTLEIQRTEQGDSAMYLCASSAGTTVNQPQHFGDGTRLSIL.

This chain links TRBV5-1 with TRBJ1-1; 9 bases map to TRBD1. With 0 bases clipped from V and 1 base from J, the junction kept 1 base outside the gene matches. This CDR3 is 15 amino acids long. Looked up from germline, CDR1 is SGHRS and CDR2 is YFSETQ. The CDR3 nucleotides read TGCGCCAGCAGCTTGGAACAGGGGGCGAACACTGAAGCTTTCTTT. This translates into CASSLEQGANTEAFF.

This clone was counted a single time. The chain is built from TRBV30 and TRBJ2-1; either TRBD1 or TRBD2 may supply D (5 bases each). The CDR3 covers 19 residues. V was trimmed by 1 base and J by 4 bases, leaving 26 bases between them. The germline CDR1 and CDR2 sequences are GTSNPN and SVGIG (reference sequence). CDR3 sequence (DNA): TGTGCCTGGAGTGCTCAAAATGTAGGGACCAGGTTCGGGTACAATGAGCAGTTCTTC. It translates to CAWSAQNVGTRFGYNEQFF.